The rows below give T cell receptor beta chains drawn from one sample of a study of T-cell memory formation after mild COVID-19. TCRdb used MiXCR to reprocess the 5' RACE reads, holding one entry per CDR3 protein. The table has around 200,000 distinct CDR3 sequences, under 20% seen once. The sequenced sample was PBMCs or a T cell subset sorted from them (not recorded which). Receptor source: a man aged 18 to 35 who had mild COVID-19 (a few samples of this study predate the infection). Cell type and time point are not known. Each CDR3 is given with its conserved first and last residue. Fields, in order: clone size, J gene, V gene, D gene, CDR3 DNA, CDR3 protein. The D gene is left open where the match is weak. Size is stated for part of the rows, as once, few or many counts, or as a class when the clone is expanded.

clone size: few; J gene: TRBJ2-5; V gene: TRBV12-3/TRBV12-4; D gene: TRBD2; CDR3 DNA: TGTGCCAGCAGTCGGACTAGCGGGGACCTTGGAGAGACCCAGTACTTC; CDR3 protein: CASSRTSGDLGETQYF
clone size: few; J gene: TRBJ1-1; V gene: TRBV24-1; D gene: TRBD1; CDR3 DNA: TGTGCCACCAGTACAGGGGGCGCCGGTGAAGCTTTCTTT; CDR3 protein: CATSTGGAGEAFF
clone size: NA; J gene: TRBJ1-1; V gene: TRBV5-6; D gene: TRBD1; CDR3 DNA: TGTGCCAGCAGCCCCTGGGACAGGGCTAACACTGAAGCTTTCTTT; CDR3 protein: CASSPWDRANTEAFF
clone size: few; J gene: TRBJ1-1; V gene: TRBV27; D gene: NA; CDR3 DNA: TGTGCCAGCTGGGGGGGGATGAACACTGAAGCTTTCTTT; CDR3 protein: CASWGGMNTEAFF
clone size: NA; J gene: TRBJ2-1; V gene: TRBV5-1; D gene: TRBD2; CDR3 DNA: TGCGCCAGCAGCTATCCTAGCGGGGGAGCATACGGCAATGAGCAGTTCTTC; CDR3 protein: CASSYPSGGAYGNEQFF
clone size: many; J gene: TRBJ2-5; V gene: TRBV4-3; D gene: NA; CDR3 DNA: TGCGCCAGCAGCCCCCAGGGACGAGAGACCCAGTACTTC; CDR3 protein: CASSPQGRETQYF
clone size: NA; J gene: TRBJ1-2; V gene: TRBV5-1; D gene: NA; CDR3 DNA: TGCGCCAGCAGCTGGGGAGGACAGCGAGGCTATGGCTACACCTTC; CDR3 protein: CASSWGGQRGYGYTF
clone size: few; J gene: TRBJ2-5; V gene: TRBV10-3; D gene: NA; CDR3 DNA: TGTGCCATCAGTGACGAACCCCGCCAAGAGACCCAGTACTTC; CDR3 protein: CAISDEPRQETQYF
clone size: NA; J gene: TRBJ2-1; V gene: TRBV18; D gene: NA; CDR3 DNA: TGTGCCAGCTCACCGGGTCGACAGAGCTCCTACAATGAGCAGTTCTTC; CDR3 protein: CASSPGRQSSYNEQFF
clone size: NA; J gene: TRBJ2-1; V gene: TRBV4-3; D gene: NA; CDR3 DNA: TGCGCCAGCAGCCCTCATAGGGCCCTATACAATGAGCAGTTCTTC; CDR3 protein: CASSPHRALYNEQFF
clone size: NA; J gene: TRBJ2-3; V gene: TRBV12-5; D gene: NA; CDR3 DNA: TGTGCTAGTGGTTTGTCGAGGGGGGGGACTAGCACAGATACGCAGTATTTT; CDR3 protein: CASGLSRGGTSTDTQYF
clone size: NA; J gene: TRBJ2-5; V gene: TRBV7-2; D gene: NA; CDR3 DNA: TGTGCCAGCAGCTTTGACAGAAGGGAGACCCAGTACTTC; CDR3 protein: CASSFDRRETQYF
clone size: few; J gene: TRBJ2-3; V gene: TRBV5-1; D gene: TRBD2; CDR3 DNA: TGCGCCAGCAGTAGCGGGGGGCTGGGAGATACGCAGTATTTT; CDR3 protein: CASSSGGLGDTQYF
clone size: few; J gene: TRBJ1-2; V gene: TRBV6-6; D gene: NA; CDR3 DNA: TGTGCCAGCAGTTATTCGGACAGACGGGGCTACACCTTC; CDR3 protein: CASSYSDRRGYTF
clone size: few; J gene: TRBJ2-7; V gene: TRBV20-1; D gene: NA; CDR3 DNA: TGCAGTGCTACGGGGGCGCGCTCCTACGAGCAGTACTTC; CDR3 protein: CSATGARSYEQYF
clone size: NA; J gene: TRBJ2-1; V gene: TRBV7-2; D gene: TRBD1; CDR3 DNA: TGTGCCAGCAGCTTCAGGGGGAGACGGAGTGCCCATGAGCAGTTCTTC; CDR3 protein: CASSFRGRRSAHEQFF
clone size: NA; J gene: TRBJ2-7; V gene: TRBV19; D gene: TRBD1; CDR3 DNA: TGTGCCAGTAGTCGAGGGACAGGGAGCTCCTACGAGCAGTACTTC; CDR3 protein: CASSRGTGSSYEQYF
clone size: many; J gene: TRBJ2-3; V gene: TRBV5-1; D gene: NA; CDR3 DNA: TGCGCCAGCAGCCAGGCTCTGGCGGAAAGCACAGATACGCAGTATTTT; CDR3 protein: CASSQALAESTDTQYF
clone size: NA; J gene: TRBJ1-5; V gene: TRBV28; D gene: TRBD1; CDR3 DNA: TGTGCCAGCAGTCCCGGGGACAGGGTGCAGCCCCAGCATTTT; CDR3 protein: CASSPGDRVQPQHF
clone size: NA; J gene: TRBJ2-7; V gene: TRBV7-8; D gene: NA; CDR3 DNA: TGTGCCAGCAGCCCTTTCCGCGAGCAGTACTTC; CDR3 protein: CASSPFREQYF
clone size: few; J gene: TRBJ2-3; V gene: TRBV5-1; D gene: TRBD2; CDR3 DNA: TGCGCCAGCAGCCAACGCACTTCTAGCGGGGGTTGGACAGATACGCAGTATTTT; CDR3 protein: CASSQRTSSGGWTDTQYF
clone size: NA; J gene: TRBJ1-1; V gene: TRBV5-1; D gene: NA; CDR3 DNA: TGCGCCAGCAGCTTGGACAGGCCTCAGGGCACTGAAGCTTTCTTT; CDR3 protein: CASSLDRPQGTEAFF
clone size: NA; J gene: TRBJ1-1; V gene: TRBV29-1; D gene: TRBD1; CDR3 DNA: TGCAGCGTCGGACAGGGTGTAACTGAAGCTTTCTTT; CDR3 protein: CSVGQGVTEAFF
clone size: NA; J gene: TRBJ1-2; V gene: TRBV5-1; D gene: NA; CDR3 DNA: TGCGCCAGCAGCTTGGATGGCCGGAATGGCTACACCTTC; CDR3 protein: CASSLDGRNGYTF
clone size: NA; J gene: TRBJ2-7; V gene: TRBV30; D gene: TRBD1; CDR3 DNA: TGTGCCTGGAGTGTACCCCCTCACAGGGGAGCCTACGAGCAGTACTTC; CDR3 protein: CAWSVPPHRGAYEQYF
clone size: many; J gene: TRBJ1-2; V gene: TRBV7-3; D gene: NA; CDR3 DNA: TGTGCCAGCAGCCCAACCACTAACTATGGCTACACCTTC; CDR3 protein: CASSPTTNYGYTF
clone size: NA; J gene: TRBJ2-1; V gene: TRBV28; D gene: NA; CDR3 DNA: TGTGCCAGCAGCGATCGCGGGGTGTACAATGAGCAGTTCTTC; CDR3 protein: CASSDRGVYNEQFF
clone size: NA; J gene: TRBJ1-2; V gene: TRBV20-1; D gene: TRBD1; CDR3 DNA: TGCAGTGCTTCTAGGACAGGGGAGCTCTATGGCTACACCTTC; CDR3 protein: CSASRTGELYGYTF
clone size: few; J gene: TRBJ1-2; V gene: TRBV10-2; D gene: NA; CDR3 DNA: TGCGCCAGCGGAGTGGGGACTAACTATGGCTACACCTTC; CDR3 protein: CASGVGTNYGYTF
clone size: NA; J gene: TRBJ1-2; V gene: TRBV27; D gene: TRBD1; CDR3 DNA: TGTGCCAGCAGTATTAGACAGGGGTCGGCTCACTATGGCTACACCTTC; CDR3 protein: CASSIRQGSAHYGYTF
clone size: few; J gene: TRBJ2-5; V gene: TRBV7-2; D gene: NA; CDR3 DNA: TGTGCCAGCAGCCCAATGGGACAGACCCAGTACTTC; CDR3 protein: CASSPMGQTQYF
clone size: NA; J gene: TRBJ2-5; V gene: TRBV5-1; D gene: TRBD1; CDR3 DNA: TGCGCCAGCAGCAACCCGGGACAGCAAGAGACCCAGTACTTC; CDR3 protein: CASSNPGQQETQYF
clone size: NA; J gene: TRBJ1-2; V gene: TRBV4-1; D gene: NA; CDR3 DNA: TGCGCCAGCAGCGAATTTAACTATGGCTACACCTTC; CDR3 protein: CASSEFNYGYTF
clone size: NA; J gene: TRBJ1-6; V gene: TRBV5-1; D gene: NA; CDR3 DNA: TGCGCCAGCAGCACCCAAAGGACCGACGGGTCACCCCTCCACTTT; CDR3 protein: CASSTQRTDGSPLHF
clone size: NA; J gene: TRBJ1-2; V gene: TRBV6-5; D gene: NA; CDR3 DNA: TGTGCCAGCAGTTACTCGAGGGGAAACGGCTACACCTTC; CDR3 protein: CASSYSRGNGYTF
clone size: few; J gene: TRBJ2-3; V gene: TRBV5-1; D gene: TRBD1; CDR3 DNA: TGCGCCAGCAGCTTGATGCGACAGGGGGGTGATACGCAGTATTTT; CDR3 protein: CASSLMRQGGDTQYF
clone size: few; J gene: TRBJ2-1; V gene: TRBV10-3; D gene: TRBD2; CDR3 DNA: TGTGCCATCAGTGATGAAGGCGGGGGAATCAACAATGAGCAGTTCTTC; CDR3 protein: CAISDEGGGINNEQFF
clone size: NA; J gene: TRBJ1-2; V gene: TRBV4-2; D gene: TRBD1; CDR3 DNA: TGTGCCAGCAGTTCGGGACAGCTCTATGGCTACACCTTC; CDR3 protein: CASSSGQLYGYTF
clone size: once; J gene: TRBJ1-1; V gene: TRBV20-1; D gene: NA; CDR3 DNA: TGCAGTGCCCTGGGAGCTTTCTTT; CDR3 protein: CSALGAFF
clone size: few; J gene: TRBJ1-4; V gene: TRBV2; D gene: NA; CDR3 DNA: TGTGCCAGCAGTGAATGGGGGGCGTACGAAAAACTGTTTTTT; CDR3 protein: CASSEWGAYEKLFF
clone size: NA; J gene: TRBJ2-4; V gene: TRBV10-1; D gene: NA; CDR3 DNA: TGCGCCAGCAGTGAGTCCGGCAGGCCAAACATTCAGTACTTC; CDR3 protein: CASSESGRPNIQYF
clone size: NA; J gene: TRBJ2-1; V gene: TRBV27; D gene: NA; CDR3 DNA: TGTGCCAGCAGTACAGGGACTTCCTCCTACAATGAGCAGTTCTTC; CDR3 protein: CASSTGTSSYNEQFF
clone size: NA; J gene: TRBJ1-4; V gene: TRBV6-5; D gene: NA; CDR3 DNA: TGTGCCAGCAGGCCGAGGGCTAATGAAAAACTGTTTTTT; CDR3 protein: CASRPRANEKLFF
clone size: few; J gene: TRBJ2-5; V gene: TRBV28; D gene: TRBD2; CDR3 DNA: TGTGCCAGCACCCCTAGCGGGGGTTTGCAAGAGACCCAGTACTTC; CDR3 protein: CASTPSGGLQETQYF
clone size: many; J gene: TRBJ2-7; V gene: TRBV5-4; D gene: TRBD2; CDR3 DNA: TGTGCCAGCAGCGCAGCGGGGGGTCTCTCCTACGAGCAGTACTTC; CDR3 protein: CASSAAGGLSYEQYF
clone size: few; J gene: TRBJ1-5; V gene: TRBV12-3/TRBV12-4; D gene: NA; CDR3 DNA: TGTGCCAGCAGTTTTGAGAGCGGGCCCCAGCATTTT; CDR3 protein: CASSFESGPQHF
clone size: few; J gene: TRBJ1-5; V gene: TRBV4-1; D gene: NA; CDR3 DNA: TGCGCCAGCAGCCACGGGCCCACCAATCAGCCCCAGCATTTT; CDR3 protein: CASSHGPTNQPQHF
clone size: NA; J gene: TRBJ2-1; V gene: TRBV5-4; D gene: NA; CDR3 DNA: TGTGCCAGCAGCGGGGGGACACCGGGGCTTGGTGAGCAGTTCTTC; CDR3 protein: CASSGGTPGLGEQFF
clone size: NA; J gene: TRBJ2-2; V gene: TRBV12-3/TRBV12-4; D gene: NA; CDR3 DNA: TGTGCCAGCAGTTTGGGGATGAACACCGGGGAGCTGTTTTTT; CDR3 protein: CASSLGMNTGELFF
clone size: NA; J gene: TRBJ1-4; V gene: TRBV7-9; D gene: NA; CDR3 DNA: TGTGCCAGCAGCCCTACGGGCGGTCCCCGGCGGGAAAAACTGTTTTTT; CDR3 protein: CASSPTGGPRREKLFF
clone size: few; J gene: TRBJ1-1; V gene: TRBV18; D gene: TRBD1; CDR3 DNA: TGTGCCAGCTCACCCCGGGACAGGGGGCTGAACACTGAAGCTTTCTTT; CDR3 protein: CASSPRDRGLNTEAFF
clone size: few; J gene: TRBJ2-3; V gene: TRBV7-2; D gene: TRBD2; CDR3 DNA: TGTGCCAGCAGCTTCCCGGGGGGAAGAACAGATACGCAGTATTTT; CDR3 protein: CASSFPGGRTDTQYF
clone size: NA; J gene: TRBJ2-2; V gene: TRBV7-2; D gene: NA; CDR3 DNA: TGTGCCAGCAGCATCGCCACGGGGGACACCGGGGAGCTGTTTTTT; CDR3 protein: CASSIATGDTGELFF
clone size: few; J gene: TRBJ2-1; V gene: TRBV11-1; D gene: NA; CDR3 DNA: TGTGCCAGCAGTTTGAGGGGTGAGCAGTTCTTC; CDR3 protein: CASSLRGEQFF
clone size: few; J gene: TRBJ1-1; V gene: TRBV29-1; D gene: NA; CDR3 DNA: TGCAGCGTTTCCGGACTGATGAACACTGAAGCTTTCTTT; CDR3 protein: CSVSGLMNTEAFF
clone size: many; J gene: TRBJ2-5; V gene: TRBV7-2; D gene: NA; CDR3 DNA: TGTGCCAGCAGCTTAAATCCGTGGGGGGGCGTTGGAGAGACCCAGTACTTC; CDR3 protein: CASSLNPWGGVGETQYF
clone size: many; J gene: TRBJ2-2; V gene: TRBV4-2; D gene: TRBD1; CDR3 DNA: TGTGCCAGCAGCCCACAGGGGTCGAACACCGGGGAGCTGTTTTTT; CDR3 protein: CASSPQGSNTGELFF
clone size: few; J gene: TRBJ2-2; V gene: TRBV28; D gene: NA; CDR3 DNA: TGTGCCAGCAGTCCGGAAGACACCGGGGAGCTGTTTTTT; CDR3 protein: CASSPEDTGELFF
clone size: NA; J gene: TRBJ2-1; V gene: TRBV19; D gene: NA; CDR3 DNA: TGTGCCAGTAGTAGGTTCGTACAAGCGGGTTATTACAATGAGCAGTTCTTC; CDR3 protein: CASSRFVQAGYYNEQFF